A selection of T cell receptor beta chains follows, all from one sample in a study of blood T cells in healthy people across ages. One entry per CDR3 protein results from TCRdb running MiXCR on the 5' RACE reads. The sample contains over 600,000 distinct CDR3 sequences, around 50% of which appear only once. Sample: blood. These receptors were obtained from a man aged 80 or over in good health. Both conserved end residues are part of each CDR3. D genes are given only for firm matches. Some rows have no size entry. The others give once, few or many, or a class for an expanded clone.

V: TRBV20-1
size: -
length: 12
J: TRBJ2-3
D: TRBD2
DNA: TGCCAGACTAGCCAAGTAGCAGATACGCAGTATTTT
CDR3: CQTSQVADTQYF

V: TRBV15
size: -
length: 16
J: TRBJ1-4
D: -
DNA: TGTGCCACCAGCAGAGATGGGCGCAGGTATAATGAAAAACTGTTTTTT
CDR3: CATSRDGRRYNEKLFF

V: TRBV9
size: -
length: 15
J: TRBJ2-3
D: -
DNA: TGTGCCAGCAGCCCGAGCGGGCAGGCTCCAGATACGCAGTATTTT
CDR3: CASSPSGQAPDTQYF

V: TRBV29-1
size: -
length: 12
J: TRBJ2-5
D: -
DNA: TGCAGCACCTTGCGGGGGCAGGAGACCCAGTACTTC
CDR3: CSTLRGQETQYF

V: TRBV7-2
size: -
length: 12
J: TRBJ2-1
D: -
DNA: TGTGCCAGCAGCTCAACGTCGCAGACCCAGTTCTTC
CDR3: CASSSTSQTQFF

V: TRBV7-2
size: -
length: 15
J: TRBJ2-3
D: -
DNA: TGTGCCAGCAGCTTAGATCCGGACTACGTAAATACGCAGTATTTT
CDR3: CASSLDPDYVNTQYF

V: TRBV2
size: few
length: 14
J: TRBJ2-3
D: TRBD2
DNA: TGTGCCAGCAGTGTACGGGAGGGCACAGATACGCAGTATTTT
CDR3: CASSVREGTDTQYF

V: TRBV24-1
size: -
length: 13
J: TRBJ2-7
D: -
DNA: TGTGCCACCAGTGATCCTCCCTCCTACGAGCAGTACTTC
CDR3: CATSDPPSYEQYF

V: TRBV20-1
size: few
length: 16
J: TRBJ2-3
D: -
DNA: TGCAGTGCTAGAGTATCTGCGGGAAGACCCACAGATACGCAGTATTTT
CDR3: CSARVSAGRPTDTQYF

V: TRBV11-3
size: few
length: 16
J: TRBJ1-1
D: -
DNA: TGTGCCAGCAGCTCTTACCGGGACATAGGTCTCATTGGAGCTTTCTTT
CDR3: CASSSYRDIGLIGAFF

V: TRBV27
size: -
length: 13
J: TRBJ2-3
D: -
DNA: TGTGCCAGCAGTTTTCAGGTTGGAGATACGCAGTATTTT
CDR3: CASSFQVGDTQYF

V: TRBV7-9
size: few
length: 19
J: TRBJ2-7
D: -
DNA: TGTGCCAGCAGCTTTGCTCCGTCTGTAGCAAGATCAACATCCTACGAGCAGTACTTC
CDR3: CASSFAPSVARSTSYEQYF

V: TRBV9
size: -
length: 15
J: TRBJ2-6
D: -
DNA: TGTGCCTCAGCCGACAGCCGCTCTGGGGCCAACGTCCTGACTTTC
CDR3: CASADSRSGANVLTF

V: TRBV6-2/TRBV6-3
size: -
length: 11
J: TRBJ2-4
D: -
DNA: TGTGCCAGCAGTTTTGGAAACATTCAGTACTTC
CDR3: CASSFGNIQYF

V: TRBV29-1
size: -
length: 12
J: TRBJ2-5
D: -
DNA: TGCAGCGTTGGCCCCCTCGTGGAGACCCAGTACTTC
CDR3: CSVGPLVETQYF

V: TRBV7-2
size: many
length: 16
J: TRBJ2-5
D: TRBD2
DNA: TGTGCCAGCAGCTTAGATGCGCCTAGCGGGACTGAGACCCAGTACTTC
CDR3: CASSLDAPSGTETQYF

V: TRBV24-1
size: -
length: 14
J: TRBJ2-3
D: -
DNA: TGTGCCACCAGTGATGGGGGACACACAGATACGCAGTATTTT
CDR3: CATSDGGHTDTQYF

V: TRBV6-5
size: -
length: 13
J: TRBJ2-1
D: -
DNA: TGTGCCAGCAGTTACCCGGGCTACAATGAGCAGTTCTTC
CDR3: CASSYPGYNEQFF

V: TRBV28
size: once
length: 17
J: TRBJ2-2
D: TRBD1
DNA: TGTGCCAGCAGTTCTCACCGGGACAGGGTATCGATCGGGGAGCTGTTTTTT
CDR3: CASSSHRDRVSIGELFF

V: TRBV6-1
size: -
length: 15
J: TRBJ2-3
D: TRBD2
DNA: TGTGCCAGCATCATAGCGGGAGGCCGGACAGATACGCAGTATTTT
CDR3: CASIIAGGRTDTQYF

V: TRBV28
size: -
length: 16
J: TRBJ1-3
D: TRBD1
DNA: TGTGCCAGCAGTCTAAGGGGACAGATCTCTGGAAACACCATATATTTT
CDR3: CASSLRGQISGNTIYF

V: TRBV2
size: -
length: 17
J: TRBJ1-1
D: -
DNA: TGTGCCAGCAGTGAAGCCCCGGGGCGGATTATGAACACTGAAGCTTTCTTT
CDR3: CASSEAPGRIMNTEAFF

V: TRBV29-1
size: -
length: 14
J: TRBJ2-7
D: -
DNA: TGCAGCGTTGAATGGCAGGGGCGTCCCTACGAGCAGTACTTC
CDR3: CSVEWQGRPYEQYF

V: TRBV7-9
size: few
length: 15
J: TRBJ2-4
D: TRBD1
DNA: TGTGCCAGCAGCGTTAAGGGACAGGGGGACGAGGTTCAGTACTTC
CDR3: CASSVKGQGDEVQYF

V: TRBV7-8
size: -
length: 17
J: TRBJ2-7
D: -
DNA: TGTGCCAGCAGCTTACAGGGGTGGGTGAGTTGGTCCTACGAGCAGTACTTC
CDR3: CASSLQGWVSWSYEQYF

V: TRBV21-1
size: -
length: 16
J: TRBJ2-3
D: -
DNA: TGTGCCAGCAGCAAAGAGGGGCTGTCTAGCACAGATACGCAGTATTTT
CDR3: CASSKEGLSSTDTQYF